This T cell receptor (beta chain) was profiled in a study of T cell changes during pregnancy in multiple sclerosis. V lost 10 bases and J lost 2; bases outside the gene matches: 11. Per germline, CDR1 MNHEY and CDR2 SVGAGI. The CDR3 is 14 residues long. Measured with immunoSEQ multiplex PCR; TCRdb has only the in-frame clones, and not every one. Of about 21,000 clones listed, under 95% are singletons. The input for sequencing was CD4+ T cells from peripheral blood mononuclear cells, taken in the third trimester of pregnancy. The TCR sequence derives from a female donor with multiple sclerosis, enrolled in a pregnancy study. This chain connects TRBV6-5 to TRBJ2-7; 7 positions match TRBD2. The CDR3 nucleotides are TGTGCCACCCTAGCGGCTAGCGGCCCCTACGAGCAGTACTTC. Protein product: CATLAASGPYEQYF.